The source of this T cell receptor (beta chain) is a study of OX40 agonist ivuxolimab in advanced cancers. The study's findings and limits: Mean expanded clone counts were higher in CD8+ than CD4+ T cells.

The V gene's germline CDR1 is LGHNA and CDR2 YSLEER. The V and J ends lost 0 bases and 0 bases respectively, with 12 bases between them. The CDR3 loop spans 16 amino acids. This clone was detected once. Its antigen is still unknown. The assay was immunoSEQ multiplex PCR, and TCRdb's table has in-frame clones only and misses some. The sample holds tens of thousands of clones; 75% to 90% are singletons and the top ten take about 18%. The gene calls are TRBV4-3 and TRBJ2-7; D remains ambiguous. The clonotype was recovered from an adult with an advanced solid tumor such as melanoma, head and neck, liver or kidney cancer. The sample here was CD4+ or CD8+ T cells sorted from blood, taken in a trial of the OX40 agonist ivuxolimab. CDR3 nucleotide sequence: TGCGCCAGCAGCCAAGATAGGACCACGAGCTCCTACGAGCAGTACTTC. Protein: CASSQDRTTSSYEQYF.